These T cell receptor beta chains were read from a single sample in a study of cytomegalovirus exposure and HLA in healthy donors. Assay: immunoSEQ multiplex PCR; the TCRdb copy retains only in-frame clones and omits some. The sample carries around 66,000 clones, 95% to 98% recorded once. Specimen: PBMCs. These receptors were taken from a young woman in good health and CMV-seropositive. Both conserved end residues are part of each CDR3. Fields, in order: J gene, D gene, V gene, CDR3 protein. A D gene is named only where the DNA matches it firmly.

j_call: TRBJ2-4
d_call: TRBD1
v_call: TRBV6-5
cdr3_aa: CASSQPDRVGNIQYF

j_call: TRBJ1-5
d_call: -
v_call: TRBV11-2
cdr3_aa: CASSPENSNQPQHF

j_call: TRBJ2-7
d_call: TRBD2
v_call: TRBV9
cdr3_aa: CARSGTSGIDSYEQYF

j_call: TRBJ1-1
d_call: -
v_call: TRBV7-3
cdr3_aa: CASSLISPAGRKGNTEAFF

j_call: TRBJ2-3
d_call: TRBD2
v_call: TRBV23-1
cdr3_aa: CASSQSGGISTDTQYF

j_call: TRBJ2-1
d_call: TRBD2
v_call: TRBV19
cdr3_aa: CASSIPLAGERKQFF

j_call: TRBJ2-1
d_call: TRBD2
v_call: TRBV11-2
cdr3_aa: CASTVIGRKYNEQFF

j_call: TRBJ2-5
d_call: -
v_call: TRBV6-1
cdr3_aa: CASSEWWSQETQYF

j_call: TRBJ2-7
d_call: -
v_call: TRBV28
cdr3_aa: CASRAPREVYEQYF

j_call: TRBJ2-5
d_call: TRBD1
v_call: TRBV11-2
cdr3_aa: CASSIRTGQETQYF

j_call: TRBJ1-4
d_call: -
v_call: TRBV28
cdr3_aa: CASNPGGEFGEKLFF

j_call: TRBJ2-7
d_call: -
v_call: TRBV28
cdr3_aa: CASSPTPGSDSYEQYF

j_call: TRBJ2-1
d_call: -
v_call: TRBV5-1
cdr3_aa: CASSPLISSYNEQFF

j_call: TRBJ1-3
d_call: -
v_call: TRBV11-2
cdr3_aa: CASSPTDSGNTIYF

j_call: TRBJ1-2
d_call: -
v_call: TRBV10-3
cdr3_aa: CAISEPSGRIGYGYTF

j_call: TRBJ1-1
d_call: TRBD1
v_call: TRBV28
cdr3_aa: CASRRDRVGRTEAFF

j_call: TRBJ2-3
d_call: TRBD2
v_call: TRBV5-4
cdr3_aa: CASSLRGRATDTQYF

j_call: TRBJ2-3
d_call: TRBD2
v_call: TRBV19
cdr3_aa: CASSVRLAATDTQYF

j_call: TRBJ2-4
d_call: -
v_call: TRBV6-5
cdr3_aa: CASSYRDSKNIQYF

j_call: TRBJ2-1
d_call: TRBD1
v_call: TRBV27
cdr3_aa: CASSLAGGALDEQFF

j_call: TRBJ2-5
d_call: TRBD1
v_call: TRBV5-4
cdr3_aa: CASRKGQGSQGGGETQYF

j_call: TRBJ2-1
d_call: TRBD1
v_call: TRBV10-2
cdr3_aa: CASRPGQGGNEQFF

j_call: TRBJ2-1
d_call: TRBD2
v_call: TRBV28
cdr3_aa: CASRTTSGIMFNEQFF

j_call: TRBJ2-7
d_call: -
v_call: TRBV19
cdr3_aa: CASSVQVGSDEQYF

j_call: TRBJ2-5
d_call: TRBD1
v_call: TRBV28
cdr3_aa: CASSLFQGARETQYF

j_call: TRBJ2-5
d_call: -
v_call: TRBV2
cdr3_aa: CASRPVQETQYF

j_call: TRBJ2-1
d_call: TRBD2
v_call: TRBV6-6
cdr3_aa: CASAAVAGVYNEQFF

j_call: TRBJ2-4
d_call: -
v_call: TRBV23-1
cdr3_aa: CASSPSLGGGLAKNIQYF

j_call: TRBJ2-7
d_call: TRBD2
v_call: TRBV7-9
cdr3_aa: CASSMGLAGNWDEQYF

j_call: TRBJ2-1
d_call: TRBD1
v_call: TRBV10-3
cdr3_aa: CAIRRDRGDEQFF

j_call: TRBJ2-3
d_call: -
v_call: TRBV5-4
cdr3_aa: CASSLAMDSTDTQYF

j_call: TRBJ2-1
d_call: -
v_call: TRBV21-1
cdr3_aa: CASSKLGLCDEQFF

j_call: TRBJ2-4
d_call: -
v_call: TRBV13
cdr3_aa: CASRGALYQNIQYF

j_call: TRBJ2-4
d_call: -
v_call: TRBV7-6
cdr3_aa: CASSPDVLGAKNIQYF

j_call: TRBJ2-2
d_call: -
v_call: TRBV19
cdr3_aa: CASSIARASGELFF

j_call: TRBJ1-1
d_call: -
v_call: TRBV28
cdr3_aa: CASSLTANTEAFF

j_call: TRBJ2-1
d_call: TRBD1
v_call: TRBV27
cdr3_aa: CASSSLQGIHNEQFF

j_call: TRBJ1-4
d_call: TRBD1
v_call: TRBV28
cdr3_aa: CASSLRQGTNEKLFF

j_call: TRBJ2-7
d_call: -
v_call: TRBV6-1
cdr3_aa: CASSVADRYHEQYF

j_call: TRBJ2-1
d_call: TRBD2
v_call: TRBV27
cdr3_aa: CASTRLALGAYNEQFF

j_call: TRBJ1-1
d_call: -
v_call: TRBV18
cdr3_aa: CASSPLDSYTEAFF